The sequence of this TCR beta chain was determined in a study of blood T cell repertoires in COVID-19. Study background: In each case, the material was cDNA or gDNA derived from T cells, B-cell-depleted T cells, or PBMCs.

Original handling: Using reference gene primer amplification, nucleated cell counts were estimated. Produced via immunoSEQ multiplex PCR; TCRdb's table is partial and in-frame only. V and J calls and clone size follow that table, whereas D and trimming were derived from the DNA. The sample includes over 200,000 clones, about 87% of them seen just once. CDR1 KGHDR and CDR2 SFDVKD come from the germline V gene. The length of the CDR3 is 15 residues. J gave up 7 bases and V 2 bases, and 2 bases lay outside the gene matches. The sample comprised PBMCs or T cells enriched from blood (not recorded which). The rearrangement uses TRBV24-1 and TRBJ2-1, with 12 nucleotides matching TRBD2. This receptor was obtained from a woman in her twenties or thirties who had been exposed to COVID-19. The CDR3 is CATSDSGTSGNEQFF. The CDR3 coding sequence is TGTGCCACCAGTGATTCTGGGACTAGCGGGAATGAGCAGTTCTTC.